This TCR beta chain derives from a study of T cell responses to AZD1222 COVID-19 vaccine. V lost 9 bases, J lost 6 bases, and 7 bases stayed unmatched. The CDR3 is 14 amino acids. Germline CDR1 SNHLY, CDR2 FYNNEI. Using immunoSEQ multiplex PCR, the repertoire was profiled, and TCRdb retains in-frame clones only, with some absent. Found here are 120,000 to 150,000 clones, approximately 91% of them singletons; the top ten hold approximately 4.5%. Study results and limitations: In a largely white British group with more females than males, clonal diversity was possibly underestimated. Scientists sampled the repertoires only once the peak T cell response had passed. Across spike, vaccine-associated CD4 TCRs were found, dominant at 160-218 and 743-854. A rise in Spike-specific TCR breadth and depth followed two AZD1222 doses.

Turning to this clone: Its antigen is undetermined.

This chain uses TRBV2 with TRBJ2-2; 10 nucleotides line up with TRBD2. Here the sequenced sample was peripheral blood, taken on day 0 of AZD1222 vaccination. The sequence was collected from an adult in good health. CDR3 in DNA: TGTGCCAGACAACTAGCGGGGTTACCCGGGGAGCTGTTTTTT. Translation gives CARQLAGLPGELFF.